This T cell receptor beta chain was observed in a study of blood T cell repertoires in COVID-19. At the level of the study: The United States, Italy and Spain provided the acute and convalescent COVID-19 samples. PBMCs, B-cell-depleted T cells, or T cells provided the cDNA or gDNA that made up the material.

In the study's own analysis: Counts of nucleated cells, estimated from reference gene primer amplification, were obtained. Produced via immunoSEQ multiplex PCR; TCRdb's table is partial and in-frame only. V and J calls and clone size are copied from that table; D and trimming were computed from the DNA. The sample has approximately 90,000 clones, around 72% seen once. The V gene lost 3 bases and the J gene lost 4 bases, with 9 bases spanning the gap. The CDR3 sequence is 13 residues long. This TCR was sampled from a woman of 80 years or more with acute or convalescent COVID-19. The sample taken for sequencing was peripheral blood. The V call is TRBV12-3 or TRBV12-4, the J call TRBJ1-2; D is unclear. The DNA for the CDR3 is TGTGCCAGCAGTTTGGCAGGCCTCTATGGCTACACCTTC. This translates into CASSLAGLYGYTF.